The source of this T cell receptor beta chain is a study of T cell repertoires in cytomegalovirus infection. Across the whole study: An indication of both CMV infection and matching HLA type came from public TCR beta signatures. Study-level findings and limits: Based on cumulative public TCR beta family frequency, carriers of CMV plus the relevant HLA were identified.

Each CDR3 protein is one row after TCRdb ran MiXCR on the reads. The table has 150,000 or so distinct CDR3 sequences, approximately 21% seen once. The CDR3 has 17 residues. Trimming removed 3 bases from V and 4 bases from J, with 20 bases in between. CDR1 is SGDLS, CDR2 YYNGEE, per germline. Ten or more counts support this clonotype. The antigen is not known. V and J are TRBV9 and TRBJ2-1, with D perhaps matching TRBD2 (6 bases). The source is a human donor in good health (CMV status not recorded). Some clones in this sample may be carry-over from other donors' samples. The material sequenced was CD8+ T cells from cultured PBMCs, taken from culture after CMV antigen stimulation. CDR3 protein: CASSDHFGRGEYNEQFF. The CDR3 nucleotides are TGTGCCAGCAGCGACCACTTTGGGCGGGGCGAATACAATGAGCAGTTCTTC.